A single sample is the source of the 12 T cell receptor beta chains below, sequenced in a study of T-cell memory formation after mild COVID-19. Via MiXCR, TCRdb re-called the 5' RACE reads, giving one row per CDR3 protein. In the table there are about 110,000 distinct CDR3 sequences, 15% to 20% of which are singletons. The sequencing sample was made of PBMCs or a T cell subset sorted from them (not recorded which). The receptors come from a man between 18 and 35 years old who had mild COVID-19 (a few samples of this study predate the infection). Cell type and time point are not known.

The CDR3: CAWSVQEDQPQHF. The CDR3 coding sequence is TGTGCCTGGAGTGTACAAGAAGATCAGCCCCAGCATTTT. The rearrangement joins TRBV30 to TRBJ1-5; D is undetermined. The length of the CDR3 is 13 residues. With 0 bases removed from V and 5 bases from J, the gap between germline ends came to 8 bases. Germline lookup yields CDR1 GTSNPN and CDR2 SVGIG (reference sequence).

This chain joins TRBV24-1 and TRBJ2-1; D not resolved. Germline CDR1 is KGHDR and CDR2 is SFDVKD. The CDR3 is made up of 12 amino acids. Trimming cost V 5 bases and J 9 bases, with 10 bases left between them. CDR3 in DNA: TGTGCCACCAGTGCTTTTTCGTCTGAGCAGTTCTTC. This gives the protein CATSAFSSEQFF.

This clonotype came up a few times. The V gene is TRBV20-1, the J gene TRBJ2-5; the match to TRBD1 covers 7 bases. CDR3 length: 12 amino acids. Germline values: CDR1 DFQATT, CDR2 SNEGSKA (reference sequence). The J segment lost 5 bases and the V segment lost 3 bases, leaving 3 bases of the junction unmatched. The DNA for the CDR3 is TGCAGTGCTAGCGACAGGGACGAGACCCAGTACTTC. Its translation: CSASDRDETQYF.

The chain links TRBV7-3 to TRBJ2-7; possible D gene TRBD2, 7 bases. V lost 2 bases and J 2 bases, leaving 13 bases between the germline ends. Germline CDR1 reads SGHTA; CDR2 reads FQGTGA. CDR3 size: 15 residues. The CDR3 is CASSLEGGTPYEQYF. The CDR3 DNA is TGTGCCAGCAGCTTAGAGGGGGGGACCCCCTACGAGCAGTACTTC.

This clonotype was observed at least ten times. V usage is TRBV7-2 and J usage is TRBJ2-1; the D gene is possibly TRBD1 (5 bases). The CDR3 length is 12 residues. The V end was cut by 5 bases, the J end by 7 bases, with 9 bases between. Looked up from germline, CDR1 is SGHTA and CDR2 is FQGNSA. The CDR3 loop reads CASSQAGNEQFF. In DNA, the CDR3 is TGTGCCAGCAGCCAAGCAGGGAATGAGCAGTTCTTC.

In this sample, this clonotype turned up a few times. The V call is TRBV24-1, the J call TRBJ2-2, with a possible D match to TRBD1 (6 bases). The CDR3 has 14 amino acids. Germline CDR1 KGHDR, CDR2 SFDVKD. V was trimmed by 5 bases and J by 3 bases, leaving 9 bases between them. This chain's CDR3 is CATSGSGDTGELFF. Written as DNA, the CDR3 is TGTGCCACCAGTGGATCAGGGGACACCGGGGAGCTGTTTTTT.

The gene calls are TRBV2 and TRBJ1-2; a weak D match, TRBD1 (5 bases). CDR1 is SNHLY, CDR2 FYNNEI, per germline. The CDR3 runs 14 residues. V lost 5 bases and J 7 bases, leaving 17 bases between the germline ends. The CDR3 DNA follows: TGTGCCAGCAGTCGGGACCGGGGATTAAGTGGCTACACCTTC. Encoded protein: CASSRDRGLSGYTF.

V and J are TRBV4-1 and TRBJ2-6, with 7 positions matching TRBD1. Germline values: CDR1 MGHRA, CDR2 YSYEKL. V gave up 2 bases and J gave up 7 bases; unmatched junction bases: 8. The CDR3 totals 16 residues. Here the CDR3 DNA reads TGCGCCAGCAGCCAAATCTTTGACAGGGAAGCCAACGTCCTGACTTTC. Protein sequence: CASSQIFDREANVLTF.

This clonotype was counted at least ten times. The genes are TRBV7-9 and TRBJ2-7; D not certain. With 3 bases removed from V and 5 bases from J, the gap between germline ends came to 5 bases. Germline V lookup: CDR1 SEHNR, CDR2 FQNEAQ (reference sequence). This CDR3 contains 11 residues. The CDR3 DNA follows: TGTGCCAGCAGCTTCTTGGACGAGCAGTACTTC. It translates to CASSFLDEQYF.

The genes are TRBV10-2 and TRBJ1-2, with D perhaps matching TRBD1 (5 bases). This CDR3 is 14 amino acids long. Germline V CDR1 and CDR2: WSHSY, SAAADI. V lost 5 bases and J lost 0, with 10 bases in between. The CDR3 loop reads CASSRAGTNYGYTF. CDR3 nucleotides: TGCGCCAGCAGTAGGGCAGGGACTAACTATGGCTACACCTTC.

The rearrangement joins TRBV5-6 to TRBJ2-7; 7 bases line up with TRBD1. The ends lost 7 bases at V and 1 base at J; junction bases unmatched: 8. CDR3 length equals 14 residues. From germline, CDR1 is SGHDT and CDR2 YYEEEE. The CDR3 nucleotides are TGTGCCAGCCATAGCCCAGGGGGTTCCTACGAGCAGTACGTC. It is translated as CASHSPGGSYEQYV.

This clonotype was seen many times. The V and J genes are TRBV10-3 and TRBJ1-1, with D unresolved. Germline assignment: CDR1 ENHRY and CDR2 SYGVKD. V lost 4 bases and J 2 bases, leaving 11 bases between the germline ends. There are 14 residues in the CDR3. This CDR3 reads CAISVRADNTEAFF. CDR3 DNA: TGTGCCATCAGTGTAAGGGCAGATAACACTGAAGCTTTCTTT.